The 9 T cell receptor beta chains below come from one sample, sequenced in a study of blood T cells in healthy people across ages. A J-beta primer mix and a sample-barcoded 5' primer were used in a second PCR of roughly 6 to 11 cycles. TCRdb processed the 5' RACE reads anew with MiXCR; each CDR3 protein has one entry. In the table there are about 1.1 million distinct CDR3 sequences, 35% to 40% of which are singletons. The sequenced sample consisted of blood. The receptor source for this set is a man aged 18 to 29 in good health.

CDR3 nucleotide sequence: TGTGCCAGCAGCTCCCGGGACAGGGGAGTGGGTGAGCAGTTCTTC. It encodes CASSSRDRGVGEQFF. The chain has TRBV12-3 or TRBV12-4 and TRBJ2-1, with 10 bases identical to TRBD1. The CDR3 runs to 15 residues. V was clipped by 6 bases and J by 9 bases; unmatched bases: 11.

The genes are TRBV10-2 and TRBJ2-1; D remains unclear. CDR3 size: 14 residues. The ends were cut back, 1 base at V and 5 bases at J, with 9 bases in the middle. Germline V gives CDR1 WSHSY, CDR2 SAAADI. The CDR3 sequence: CASSEWRINNEQFF. The CDR3 DNA reads as TGCGCCAGCAGTGAGTGGCGGATAAACAATGAGCAGTTCTTC.

The V gene is TRBV4-3, the J gene TRBJ2-1, with TRBD2 matching 9 bases. The CDR3 length is 15 residues. In germline, CDR1 is LGHNA, CDR2 YSLEER. The J segment lost 8 bases and the V segment lost 2 bases, leaving 7 bases of the junction unmatched. CDR3 in amino acids: CASSQSERGAHEQFF. The CDR3 nucleotides read TGCGCCAGCAGCCAATCGGAGCGGGGGGCGCATGAGCAGTTCTTC.

This chain joins TRBV5-5 and TRBJ2-1; unclear D gene. The CDR3 has 13 amino acids. V was clipped by 4 bases and J by 5 bases, with 10 bases between them. Germline V gene data show CDR1 as SGHKS and CDR2 as YYEKEE (reference sequence). The CDR3 is CASSTGSNNEQFF. CDR3 nucleotide sequence: TGTGCCAGCAGCACGGGTTCTAACAATGAGCAGTTCTTC.

In this sample, this clonotype turned up a few times. In DNA form, the CDR3 reads TGCGCCAGCAGTTTAGCGGGGGGCTTGGCAGATACGCAGTATTTT. Its protein product is CASSLAGGLADTQYF. The V gene is TRBV5-1, the J gene TRBJ2-3; 10 bases match TRBD2. With 5 bases clipped from V and 4 bases from J, the junction kept 7 bases outside the gene matches. CDR3 length: 15 residues. In germline, CDR1 is SGHRS, CDR2 YFSETQ.

This clonotype showed up just a few times. CDR3 protein: CASSSSDRGFYEQYF. As DNA, the CDR3 is TGTGCCAGCAGTTCATCAGACAGGGGGTTCTACGAGCAGTACTTC. This chain uses TRBV12-3 or TRBV12-4 with TRBJ2-7; 9 bases are a match to TRBD1. V gave up 4 bases and J gave up 3 bases; unmatched junction bases: 7. The CDR3 totals 15 residues.

For this clonotype: At one of its ends the junction is not consistent with the germline gene, which may arise from a read error. The chain has TRBV20-1 and TRBJ2-3, with D hard to call. Looked up from germline, CDR1 is DFQATT and CDR2 is SNEGSKA (reference sequence). The CDR3 is made up of 16 amino acids. Written as DNA, the CDR3 is TGCAGTGCTAGACCTCGCTTGGGATTCCTGTCAGATACGCGGTATTTT. This encodes CSARPRLGFLSDTRYF.

This clonotype was counted only a few times. The DNA of the CDR3 is TGCAGTGCTAGAGATGGGACAATCTCCTACGAGCAGTACTTC. Amino acids: CSARDGTISYEQYF. The V call is TRBV20-1, the J call TRBJ2-7, with D maybe TRBD1 (6 bases). The ends were cut back, 0 bases at V and 0 bases at J, with 9 bases in the middle. This CDR3 has 14 residues. CDR1 and CDR2 (germline): DFQATT, SNEGSKA (reference sequence).

The rearrangement links TRBV29-1 to TRBJ1-2; no clear D. The ends were cut back, 1 base at V and 7 bases at J, with 7 bases in the middle. CDR1 SQVTM and CDR2 ANQGSEA come from the germline V gene. The CDR3 contains 11 residues. The CDR3 protein is CSVEATVGYTF. As DNA, the CDR3 is TGCAGCGTTGAAGCGACGGTTGGCTACACCTTC.